The 16 T cell receptor beta chains below were found in one sample sequenced in a study of molecular identifiers for immune sequencing clone quantification. Each CDR3 protein is one row after TCRdb ran MiXCR on the PCR reads. The table includes 400,000 to 600,000 distinct CDR3 sequences, roughly 23% detected once. The source material was naive CD8+ T cells from blood, with Jurkat cell RNA spiked in. Subset indicated: FACS-sorted CD8+CD4-CCR7+CD45RA+ naive T cells. Receptor source: a human donor in good health. Some libraries in this study had Jurkat cell RNA spiked in.

This clonotype was seen only a few times. The chain uses TRBV7-9 and TRBJ2-3; D is ambiguous. Germline CDR1 and CDR2: SEHNR and FQNEAQ (reference sequence). The CDR3 length is 12 residues. Trimming cost V 6 bases and J 4 bases, with 8 bases left between them. The CDR3 DNA reads as TGTGCCAGCAGGTTTGGCGCAGATACGCAGTATTTT. This translates into CASRFGADTQYF.

This clonotype showed up many times. The chain joins TRBV7-6 to TRBJ1-3; D is unclear. Deletions cut 4 bases from V and 4 bases from J, with 17 bases between. CDR1 and CDR2 (germline): SGHVS, FNYEAQ. CDR3 length: 16 amino acids. CDR3 residues: CASSSTAGISGNTIYF. In nucleotides, the CDR3 is TGTGCCAGCAGCTCTACCGCCGGGATCTCGGGAAACACCATATATTTT.

The chain recombines TRBV27 with TRBJ1-5, with D possibly TRBD1 on 5 matching bases. The germline CDR1 and CDR2 sequences are MNHEY and SMNVEV (reference sequence). CDR3 length: 15 residues. V shed 3 bases and J shed 1 base, with 10 bases lying between them. The CDR3 here is CASSFVGVSNQPQHF. The CDR3 nucleotides are TGTGCCAGCAGTTTCGTGGGGGTAAGCAATCAGCCCCAGCATTTT.

This clonotype occurred a few times. The chain recombines TRBV7-9 with TRBJ1-1; D is unclear. The CDR3 contains 16 residues. Germline assignment: CDR1 SEHNR and CDR2 FQNEAQ (reference sequence). The germline V and J ends were trimmed by 5 bases and 3 bases, with 19 bases remaining between them. CDR3 sequence reads: CASSPVGGLVYTEAFF. The CDR3 DNA follows: TGTGCCAGCAGCCCAGTCGGAGGATTGGTTTACACTGAAGCTTTCTTT.

This chain joins TRBV4-3 and TRBJ1-3, with D tentatively TRBD1 (6 bases). The V gene's germline CDR1 is LGHNA and CDR2 YSLEER. The V end lost 0 bases, the J end lost 2 bases, and 14 bases lay between the germline ends. This CDR3 spans 17 amino acids. CDR3 coding DNA: TGCGCCAGCAGCCAAGATAGAGGCAGGGGAGCTGGAAACACCATATATTTT. As protein: CASSQDRGRGAGNTIYF.

Turning to this clonotype: Just one base apart from a much larger clone, this may be a read error. The rearrangement links TRBV25-1 to TRBJ2-1, with D unclear. The CDR3 extends over 12 amino acids. CDR1 and CDR2 (germline): MGHDK, SYGVNS. CDR3 protein: CASSPPGNERFF. The DNA for the CDR3 is TGTGCCAGCAGTCCCCCGGGCAATGAGCGGTTCTTC. Drawing the rest from reference TRBV25-1 and TRBJ2-1, the complete variable domain is EADIYQTPRYLVIGTGKKITLECSQTMGHDKMYWYQQDPGMELHLIHYSYGVNSTEKGDLSSESTVSRIRTEHFPLTLESARPSHTSQYLCASSPPGNERFFGPGTRLTVL.

The chain uses TRBV25-1 and TRBJ2-1; TRBD2 aligns across 11 bases. The CDR3 is 15 residues long. V shed 0 bases, J shed 6 bases, and the junction held 1 base outside the gene matches. The germline V gene encodes CDR1 MGHDK and CDR2 SYGVNS. The CDR3 region is CASSEYSGGANEQFF. The CDR3 DNA sequence: TGTGCCAGCAGTGAATATAGCGGGGGGGCCAATGAGCAGTTCTTC. The variable domain in full, completed from reference TRBV25-1 and TRBJ2-1, reads EADIYQTPRYLVIGTGKKITLECSQTMGHDKMYWYQQDPGMELHLIHYSYGVNSTEKGDLSSESTVSRIRTEHFPLTLESARPSHTSQYLCASSEYSGGANEQFFGPGTRLTVL.

With regard to this clonotype: This may come from a read error, since a much larger clone is one base off. CDR3 protein: CASNLMTSGIYNEQLF. CDR3 bases: TGTGCCAGCAACCTGATGACTAGCGGGATCTACAATGAGCAGCTCTTC. The chain couples TRBV7-2 to TRBJ2-1; 11 positions agree with TRBD2. CDR3 size: 16 residues. Looked up from germline, CDR1 is SGHTA and CDR2 is FQGNSA.

In regard to this clonotype: A much more abundant neighbour one base away suggests this may be a read error. CDR3 sequence: CASSQEWGNRANVLAF. The CDR3 nucleotides are TGCGCCAGCAGCCAAGAATGGGGTAATCGTGCCAACGTCCTGGCTTTC. The chain carries TRBV4-1 and TRBJ2-6, with no clear D. This CDR3 has 16 residues. Germline V CDR1 and CDR2: MGHRA, YSYEKL.

The V and J genes are TRBV2 and TRBJ2-7, with D possibly being TRBD2 (6 bases). The CDR3 spans 12 residues. The germline gives CDR1 SNHLY, CDR2 FYNNEI. The V end was cut by 8 bases, the J end by 3 bases, with 11 bases between. The CDR3 reads CASEGLLYEQYF. In DNA form, the CDR3 reads TGTGCCAGCGAGGGACTGCTCTACGAGCAGTACTTC.

About this clonotype itself: Germline is not matched at one junction end, which may reflect a read error. CDR3 coding DNA: TGTACCAGCAGTTTATCTAGGGGACCGTATTACCAAGAGACCCGGTACTTC. Its protein product is CTSSLSRGPYYQETRYF. This sequence joins TRBV27 and TRBJ2-5, with D perhaps given as TRBD1 or TRBD2 (5 bases each). Per germline, CDR1 MNHEY and CDR2 SMNVEV (reference sequence). This CDR3 is 17 amino acids long.

In regard to this clonotype: One base away lies a much larger clone, so this may be a sequencing read error. V is TRBV29-1 and J is TRBJ2-7; D not certain. The V end lost 7 bases, the J end lost 5 bases, and 12 bases lay between the germline ends. Germline CDR1 is SQVTM and CDR2 is ANQGSEA. CDR3 length: 11 residues. As DNA, the CDR3 is TGCAGCGCGGATGGGCAGGACGAGCAGTACTTC. This gives the protein CSADGQDEQYF.

The sample holds many counts of this clonotype. The rearrangement uses TRBV3-1 and TRBJ2-3, with D possibly TRBD2 on 6 matching bases. Deletions cut 2 bases from V and 3 bases from J, with 18 bases between. Germline-derived CDR1 and CDR2 are LGHDT and YNNKEL (reference sequence). The CDR3 loop spans 17 amino acids. The CDR3 reads CASSQIFAAGSTDTQYF. CDR3 in DNA: TGTGCCAGCAGCCAAATATTTGCGGCGGGATCAACAGATACGCAGTATTTT.

Comments on this clonotype: A junction boundary mismatches the germline segment, possibly from a read error. The V gene is TRBV7-6, the J gene TRBJ2-1; perhaps TRBD1 as D (6 bases). The CDR3 is made up of 14 amino acids. CDR1 is SGHVS and CDR2 is FNYEAQ in the germline V gene. CDR3 in amino acids: CASSPPGHYNEQSF. The CDR3 DNA sequence: TGTGCCAGCAGCCCACCGGGACACTACAATGAGCAGTCCTTC.

The chain carries TRBV30 and TRBJ2-7; no reliable D call. Deletions cut 0 bases from V and 4 bases from J, with 10 bases between. This CDR3 is 13 amino acids long. From germline, CDR1 is GTSNPN and CDR2 SVGIG (reference sequence). CDR3 region: CAWSVISVYEQYF. The CDR3 bases are TGTGCCTGGAGTGTAATTTCGGTATACGAGCAGTACTTC.

There are many counts of this clonotype. The chain uses TRBV2 and TRBJ1-1; TRBD1 aligns across 9 bases. The CDR3 consists of 18 residues. Germline CDR1 SNHLY, CDR2 FYNNEI. V dropped 0 bases and J dropped 3; count of bases not matched to a gene: 11. CDR3 protein: CASSEAIPGQGWDTEAFF. The CDR3 DNA sequence: TGTGCCAGCAGTGAAGCTATTCCGGGACAGGGATGGGACACTGAAGCTTTCTTT.